The clone carrying this T cell receptor (beta chain) has only a few counts. These data originate in a study of blood T cell repertoires in COVID-19. TCRdb keeps only in-frame clones here, not all; method: immunoSEQ multiplex PCR. Of around 270,000 clones in the sample, 80% to 90% were seen once. The V end lost 4 bases, the J end lost 0 bases, and 11 bases lay between the germline ends. Germline-derived CDR1 and CDR2 are SGHNT and YYREEE (reference sequence). The CDR3 contains 14 residues. The sequence was obtained from a woman in her thirties or forties who had been exposed to COVID-19. The chain recombines TRBV5-4 with TRBJ2-7; D gene uncertain. The sequencing input was PBMCs or T cells enriched from blood (not recorded which). CDR3 residues: CASSVGPSSYEQYF. CDR3 DNA: TGTGCCAGCAGCGTGGGTCCTTCCTCCTACGAGCAGTACTTC.